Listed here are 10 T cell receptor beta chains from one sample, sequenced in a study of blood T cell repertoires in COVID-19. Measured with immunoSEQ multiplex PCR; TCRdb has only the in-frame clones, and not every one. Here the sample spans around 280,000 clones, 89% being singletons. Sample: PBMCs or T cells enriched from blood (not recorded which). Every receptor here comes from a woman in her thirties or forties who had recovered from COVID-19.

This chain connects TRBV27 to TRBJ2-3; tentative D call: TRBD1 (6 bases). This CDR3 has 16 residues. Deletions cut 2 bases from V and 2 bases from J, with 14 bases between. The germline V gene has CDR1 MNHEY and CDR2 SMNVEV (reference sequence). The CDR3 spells CASSLGQTPSTDTQYF. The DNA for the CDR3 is TGTGCCAGCAGTTTAGGACAGACACCCTCCACAGATACGCAGTATTTT.

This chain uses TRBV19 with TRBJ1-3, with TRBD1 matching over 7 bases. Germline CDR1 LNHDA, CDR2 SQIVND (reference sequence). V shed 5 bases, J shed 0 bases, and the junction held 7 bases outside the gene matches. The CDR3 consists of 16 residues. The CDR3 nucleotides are TGTGCCAGTAGTGGCTCGGGACAGCACTCTGGAAACACCATATATTTT. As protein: CASSGSGQHSGNTIYF.

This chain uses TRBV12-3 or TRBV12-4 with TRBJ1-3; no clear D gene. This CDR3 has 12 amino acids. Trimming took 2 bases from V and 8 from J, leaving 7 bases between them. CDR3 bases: TGTGCCAGCAGTTTAAGAGGTGACACCATATATTTT. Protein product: CASSLRGDTIYF.

The CDR3 DNA sequence: TGCAGCGTGGTGATTACCAGCTCCTACGAGCAGTACTTC. Translated, it gives CSVVITSSYEQYF. The chain employs TRBV29-1 and TRBJ2-7; D unresolved. This CDR3 has 13 amino acids. Trimming stripped 6 bases from V and 0 bases from J, with 12 bases between. CDR1 and CDR2 (germline): SQVTM, ANQGSEA.

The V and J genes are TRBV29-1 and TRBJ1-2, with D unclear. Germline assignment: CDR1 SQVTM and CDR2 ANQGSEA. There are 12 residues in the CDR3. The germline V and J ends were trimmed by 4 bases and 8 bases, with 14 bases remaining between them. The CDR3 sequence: CSVGEDGGGYTF. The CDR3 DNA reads TGCAGCGTTGGAGAGGACGGCGGGGGCTACACCTTC.

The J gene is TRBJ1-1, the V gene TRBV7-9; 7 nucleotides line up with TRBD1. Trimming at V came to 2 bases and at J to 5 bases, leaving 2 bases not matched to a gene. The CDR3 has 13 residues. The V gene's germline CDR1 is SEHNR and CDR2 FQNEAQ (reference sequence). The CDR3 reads CASSLQGGTEAFF. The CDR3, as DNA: TGTGCCAGCAGCTTACAGGGGGGAACTGAAGCTTTCTTT.

This chain's CDR3 is CASSMGQYQETQYF. CDR3 nucleotide sequence: TGCGCCAGCAGCATGGGACAGTACCAAGAGACCCAGTACTTC. The chain uses TRBV5-1 and TRBJ2-5, with 7 positions matching TRBD1. Trimming took 4 bases from V and 0 from J; bases not matched to a gene: 3. CDR1 SGHRS and CDR2 YFSETQ come from the germline V gene. CDR3 length: 14 amino acids.

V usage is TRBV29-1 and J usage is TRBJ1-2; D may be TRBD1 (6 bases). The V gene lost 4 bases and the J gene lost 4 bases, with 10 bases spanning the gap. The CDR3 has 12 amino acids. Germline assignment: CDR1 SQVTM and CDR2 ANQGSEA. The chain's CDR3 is CSVGTEVYGYTF. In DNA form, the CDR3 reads TGCAGCGTTGGGACAGAGGTCTATGGCTACACCTTC.

The CDR3 reads CASSLSYTDTQYF. The CDR3 DNA reads TGTGCCAGCAGCTTAAGCTATACAGATACGCAGTATTTT. The chain links TRBV7-3 to TRBJ2-3; D remains ambiguous. The CDR3 extends over 13 amino acids. V lost 1 base and J 3 bases, leaving 5 bases between the germline ends. Germline values: CDR1 SGHTA, CDR2 FQGTGA.

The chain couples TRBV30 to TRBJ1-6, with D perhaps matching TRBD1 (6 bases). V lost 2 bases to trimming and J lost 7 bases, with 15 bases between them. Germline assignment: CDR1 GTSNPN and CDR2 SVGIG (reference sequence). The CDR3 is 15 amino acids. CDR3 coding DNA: TGTGCCTGGAGTCTCTCCGGGACAAACAATTCACCCCTCCACTTT. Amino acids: CAWSLSGTNNSPLHF.